The sequence of this TCR beta chain was determined in a study of CD8 T cells in ankylosing spondylitis. Study-level points and caveats: Matched synovial fluid from ankylosing spondylitis patients was reported to be enriched for disease-linked clones. In peripheral blood, disease-linked CD8+ clones occurred at relatively low frequencies.

Trimming pared 4 bases from V and 1 base from J, leaving 17 bases between. The V gene's germline CDR1 is LGHNA and CDR2 YNFKEQ. This CDR3 contains 16 residues. Molecular-barcoded quantitative 5'-RACE produced these TCR beta libraries. TCRdb fed the 5' RACE reads into MiXCR, producing one record per CDR3 protein. The sample records about 92,000 distinct CDR3 sequences, just under 9% being singletons. At least ten counts were recorded for this clonotype. As yet, its antigen is unknown. The sample taken for sequencing was blood, either unsorted or a sorted T cell fraction (not recorded which). The chain links TRBV4-2 to TRBJ2-7, with D unresolved. This clonotype was sampled from a male donor with ankylosing spondylitis or in good health (not recorded which). The CDR3 DNA follows: TGTGCCAGCAGCCCTACTCCAGGCGAGAGGTCCTACGAGCAGTACTTC. Translating gives CASSPTPGERSYEQYF.